The 20 T cell receptor beta chains below were found in one sample sequenced in a study of T cell changes during pregnancy in multiple sclerosis. Clones were sequenced by immunoSEQ multiplex PCR, and TCRdb holds only the in-frame ones, with some missing. The data contain roughly 41,000 clones, about 94% of them singletons. The sequences come from peripheral blood, collected in the third trimester of pregnancy. The receptors were sampled from a female donor with multiple sclerosis, enrolled in a pregnancy study.

This clone was detected once. The chain links TRBV14 to TRBJ2-3; 8 bases align to TRBD2. Germline assignment: CDR1 SGHDN and CDR2 FVKESK. V dropped 0 bases and J dropped 1; count of bases not matched to a gene: 3. The CDR3 extends over 16 amino acids. CDR3 in DNA: TGTGCCAGCAGCCAAGAGACAGCGGGGGGCACAGATACGCAGTATTTT. This encodes CASSQETAGGTDTQYF.

A single count supports this clone. The chain has TRBV27 and TRBJ2-3; 8 bases map to TRBD2. Germline lookup yields CDR1 MNHEY and CDR2 SMNVEV (reference sequence). The V segment lost 4 bases and the J segment 1 base; nucleotides outside the gene matches: 7. This CDR3 is 16 amino acids long. The CDR3 DNA reads as TGTGCCAGCAGTTCCCAGAGCGGGAGTGGCACAGATACGCAGTATTTT. This gives the protein CASSSQSGSGTDTQYF.

The CDR3 loop reads CASSLTGSSYNEQFF. DNA for the CDR3: TGTGCCAGCAGCTTAACAGGCTCTAGCTACAATGAGCAGTTCTTC. The chain links TRBV7-3 to TRBJ2-1; no clear D gene. Germline V gives CDR1 SGHTA, CDR2 FQGTGA. V was cut by 0 bases and J by 3 bases, with 9 bases left in between. The length of the CDR3 is 15 residues. The full variable domain, with the rest looked up from reference TRBV7-3 and TRBJ2-1, is GAGVSQTPSNKVTEKGKYVELRCDPISGHTALYWYRQSLGQGPEFLIYFQGTGAADDSGLPNDRFFAVRPEGSVSTLKIQRTERGDSAVYLCASSLTGSSYNEQFFGPGTRLTVL.

The chain employs TRBV13 and TRBJ2-7, with D maybe TRBD1 (6 bases). Germline CDR1 and CDR2: PRHDT and FYEKMQ (reference sequence). The CDR3 is 14 residues long. Trimming cost V 5 bases and J 4 bases, with 15 bases left between them. The DNA for the CDR3 is TGTGCCAGCAGCGTAGACAGGATGTATTACGAGCAGTACTTC. Translation: CASSVDRMYYEQYF.

The chain combines TRBV11-2 with TRBJ1-2; no firm D call. Germline CDR1 reads SGHAT; CDR2 reads FQNNGV. The CDR3 sequence is 13 residues long. V was shortened by 5 bases and J by 4 bases, with 11 bases between the two germline ends. The CDR3 coding sequence is TGTGCCAGCAGCCGTACCGAGTTCTATGGCTACACCTTC. Protein sequence: CASSRTEFYGYTF.

The DNA for the CDR3 is TGTGCCAGTAATCTCCGGACAGGTAACACCGGGGAGCTGTTTTTT. This encodes CASNLRTGNTGELFF. This chain links TRBV19 with TRBJ2-2; TRBD1 agrees at 7 bases. The CDR3 runs 15 residues. V trimming: 7 bases; J trimming: 2 bases; junction bases outside the gene matches: 7. Germline V lookup: CDR1 LNHDA, CDR2 SQIVND (reference sequence).

The genes are TRBV4-1 and TRBJ2-1, with D perhaps TRBD2 (5 bases). V was cut by 1 base and J by 7 bases, with 11 bases left in between. Germline V gene lookup returns CDR1 MGHRA and CDR2 YSYEKL. The CDR3 contains 14 residues. CDR3 residues: CASSQGTGLNEQFF. In DNA form, the CDR3 reads TGCGCCAGCAGCCAAGGGACCGGACTGAATGAGCAGTTCTTC.

The chain employs TRBV28 and TRBJ1-2; TRBD1 might be the D (6 bases). The CDR3 is 14 residues long. V lost 5 bases to trimming and J lost 8 bases, with 18 bases between them. Per germline, CDR1 MDHEN and CDR2 SYDVKM. CDR3 coding DNA: TGTGCCAGCAGTGACCCCTCGACAGGTGTCGGCTACACCTTC. It yields the protein CASSDPSTGVGYTF.

V is TRBV27 and J is TRBJ2-1; no clear D gene. The V and J ends lost 5 bases and 6 bases respectively, with 20 bases between them. The V gene's germline CDR1 is MNHEY and CDR2 SMNVEV (reference sequence). CDR3 size: 16 residues. The DNA for the CDR3 is TGTGCCAGCAGTCCCCCTGGTACTGCGGCCCTCAATGAGCAGTTCTTC. As protein: CASSPPGTAALNEQFF.

This chain joins TRBV10-3 and TRBJ2-3; 12 bases match TRBD2. CDR1 ENHRY and CDR2 SYGVKD come from the germline V gene. The junction had 6 bases not matched to a gene; V was cut back by 8 bases and J by 6 bases. CDR3 length: 14 amino acids. The CDR3 bases are TGTGCCATCTCAGGAACTAGCGGGAGGGATACGCAGTATTTT. This translates into CAISGTSGRDTQYF.

The chain has TRBV4-2 and TRBJ2-7; 10 positions match TRBD1. CDR1 and CDR2 (germline): LGHNA, YNFKEQ. With V trimmed by 4 bases and J by 5 bases, 8 bases remained unmatched. CDR3 length equals 15 residues. The CDR3 sequence: CASSRTGTGVNEQYF. For the CDR3, the DNA is TGTGCCAGCAGCCGCACCGGGACAGGGGTCAACGAGCAGTACTTC.

The gene calls are TRBV4-3 and TRBJ1-2, with 7 nucleotides matching TRBD1. CDR1 is LGHNA and CDR2 is YSLEER in the germline V gene. The CDR3 contains 15 residues. Trimming removed 1 base from V and 4 bases from J; junction bases left unmatched: 6. The CDR3 nucleotides are TGCGCCAGCAGCCAAGCCACAGGGGTCTTCTATGGCTACACCTTC. It specifies CASSQATGVFYGYTF.

The chain combines TRBV11-3 with TRBJ2-7; D unclear. This CDR3 spans 13 amino acids. Germline assignment: CDR1 SGHNT and CDR2 YENEEA. V shed 3 bases and J shed 2 bases, with 8 bases lying between them. CDR3 DNA: TGTGCCAGCAGCTTCGACTCCCCCTACGAGCAGTACTTC. Amino acids: CASSFDSPYEQYF.

The sample holds a few counts of this clone. The genes are TRBV29-1 and TRBJ1-1, with TRBD1 matching over 11 bases. Germline V gives CDR1 SQVTM, CDR2 ANQGSEA. The ends lost 0 bases at V and 5 bases at J; junction bases unmatched: 11. The length of the CDR3 is 17 residues. The CDR3 loop reads CSVEDSRFGTGGTEAFF. CDR3 DNA sequence: TGCAGCGTTGAAGATAGTCGTTTTGGGACAGGGGGTACTGAAGCTTTCTTT.

The rearrangement joins TRBV7-8 to TRBJ2-7; D remains unclear. This CDR3 spans 15 amino acids. Germline CDR1 is SGHVS and CDR2 is FQNEAQ. Trimming removed 7 bases at V and 1 base at J, with 17 bases between. The CDR3 sequence: CASTNNVKLSYEQYF. Written as DNA, the CDR3 is TGTGCCAGCACAAACAACGTTAAACTATCCTACGAGCAGTACTTC.

The chain recombines TRBV5-4 with TRBJ1-2; 8 nucleotides agree with TRBD1. J lost 4 bases, V lost 1 base, and 12 bases had no gene match. CDR3 length: 17 residues. Germline loops: CDR1 SGHNT, CDR2 YYREEE (reference sequence). Here the CDR3 reads CASSLWSGGSQIYGYTF. The CDR3 DNA follows: TGTGCCAGCAGCTTGTGGTCAGGGGGCTCCCAGATCTATGGCTACACCTTC.

The rearrangement links TRBV6-1 to TRBJ2-5; possibly TRBD1 for D (5 bases). This CDR3 contains 13 residues. Trimming cost V 4 bases and J 3 bases, with 9 bases left between them. CDR1 MNHNS and CDR2 SASEGT come from the germline V gene. The CDR3 loop reads CASSAQGEETQYF. CDR3 in DNA: TGTGCCAGCAGTGCCCAAGGGGAAGAGACCCAGTACTTC.

V usage is TRBV6-5 and J usage is TRBJ2-7; TRBD2 agrees at 10 bases. The CDR3 runs 15 residues. CDR1 MNHEY and CDR2 SVGAGI come from the germline V gene. Trimming at V came to 0 bases and at J to 2 bases, leaving 1 base not matched to a gene. The CDR3 DNA follows: TGTGCCAGCAGTTACTCGCTAGCGGGGGCCTACGAGCAGTACTTC. It is translated as CASSYSLAGAYEQYF.

This CDR3 is CASSPGQGKTGELFF. CDR3 nucleotides: TGTGCCAGCTCACCAGGGCAGGGTAAAACCGGGGAGCTGTTTTTT. The chain employs TRBV18 and TRBJ2-2; perhaps TRBD1 as D (5 bases). V shed 2 bases and J shed 5 bases, with 12 bases lying between them. This CDR3 is 15 amino acids long. Per the germline V gene, CDR1 is KGHSH and CDR2 is LQKENI.

Comment on this clone: At one end the junction does not follow the germline gene, possibly because of a read error. The J gene is TRBJ2-5, the V gene TRBV7-7; D not certain. Germline-derived CDR1 and CDR2 are SSHAT and FNYEAQ (reference sequence). This CDR3 contains 14 residues. The CDR3 coding sequence is TGTGCTAGCAGCCCCACGGCGGTACAAGAGACCCAGTACTTC. Translating it yields CASSPTAVQETQYF.